This T cell receptor (beta chain) originates from a study of OX40 agonist ivuxolimab in advanced cancers. Looking at the study overall: Ivuxolimab, which targeted the costimulatory receptor OX40 (CD134), was an agonistic, fully human IgG2 monoclonal antibody. Partial responses occurred in three dose-escalation patients: two with cutaneous melanoma and one with hepatocellular carcinoma. The dose-escalation cohort was about 83% male with a mean age of roughly 60 years, ranging from roughly 20 to 80. Peripheral TCRbeta sequencing aimed to test whether ivuxolimab altered TCR sequence diversity and caused clonal T-cell expansion. Of the approximately 50 patients in dose escalation, about 20 had hepatocellular carcinoma, around 15 had melanoma, 9 had renal cell carcinoma and 9 had head and neck cancer. The monotherapy dose-escalation portion (N ≈ 50 patients) of the phase I ivuxolimab trial is reported in the paper. Patients were allowed to have had prior anti-PD-1, anti-PD-L1 or anti-CTLA-4 therapy, and around 37% of the dose-escalation patients had previously received checkpoint inhibitors. Intravenous ivuxolimab was administered to patients every 2 weeks at six dose levels: 0.01, 0.1, 0.3, 1.5, 3 and 10 mg/kg.

For sequencing of the TCRbeta CDR3 region, genomic DNA was extracted from the sorted cells. TCRbeta CDR3 regions were sequenced using the immunoSEQ Assay. Here the immuneACCESS table is served through TCRdb, limited to in-frame sequences with V and J called. Missing clones are a known gap in these copies; in checked studies unresolved V genes cover under half, and the rest lacks a known reason. For this sample there are tens of thousands of clones; 88% appear just once. About 1% of the sample rests with the top ten. Measured from the cysteine to the phenylalanine, the CDR3 is 12 residues long. Kept here is only the CDR3 DNA, which spans 36 bases and is read in frame from base 1. CDR1 is given as GTSNPN and CDR2 as SVGIG, both from the germline V gene (reference sequence). V drops 5 bases and J drops 6 bases, leaving 14 bases in between. As regards this clone: The target of this receptor is not known. Base qualities were left out, and no much larger clone turns up one base away.

Study-level results and caveats: Low levels of normalized T-cell clonal expansion were also seen in some nonresponding patients. Antigen specificity was not determined for the clonally expanded peripheral T cells. After ivuxolimab, CD8+ T cells had more expanded clones than CD4+ T cells on average. At doses of 0.1 to 3.0 mg/kg, clonal expansion of both CD4+ and CD8+ T cells in blood was seen between baseline and week 6. In the 0.1-3.0 mg/kg groups, partial responders were among the patients with the lowest normalized peripheral clonal expansion, particularly in CD8+ T cells.

Patients with autoimmune disease history or receiving systemic immunosuppression were excluded from the trial. In every dose cohort, peripheral blood was drawn for TCR sequencing at baseline, cycle 4 day 1, and cycle 7 day 1. Samples came from an open-label, multicenter, first-in-human phase I dose-escalation trial of ivuxolimab. Adults with locally advanced or metastatic melanoma, renal cell, hepatocellular, or head and neck squamous cell carcinoma were enrolled in the trial. Before TCR sequencing, CD4+ T cells and CD8+ T cells from peripheral blood were sorted into separate populations. The specimen was CD4+ or CD8+ T cells sorted from blood, collected in a trial of the OX40 agonist ivuxolimab. This clonotype was sampled from an adult with an advanced solid tumor such as melanoma, head and neck, liver or kidney cancer. The chain uses TRBV30 and TRBJ2-7, with the D assignment possibly TRBD1 or TRBD2, given 5 matching bases for each. For the CDR3, the sequence is CAWGDRGSEQYF. DNA sequence: TGTGCCTGGGGGGACCGCGGGTCCGAGCAGTACTTC.